These 15 T cell receptor beta chains were all obtained from the same sample, sequenced in a study of graft-versus-host responses after intestinal transplantation. Assay used: immunoSEQ multiplex PCR; TCRdb lists only in-frame clones, some missing. The sample holds roughly 36,000 clones, about nine tenths seen once. To release intraepithelial and lamina propria lymphocytes, the graft tissue was processed. The source material was ileum tissue, sampled almost 210 days after intestinal transplant. The origin of the receptors is a human patient who received an intestinal transplant, so some T cells may come from the graft donor.

The chain couples TRBV2 to TRBJ2-7; a weak D match, TRBD2 (5 bases). The CDR3 length is 15 residues. Trimming took off 3 bases at V and 1 base at J, with 13 bases between the two ends. Germline V lookup: CDR1 SNHLY, CDR2 FYNNEI. The CDR3 sequence: CASSDERTASYEQYF. The CDR3 region has the DNA TGTGCCAGCAGTGATGAGCGGACGGCATCCTACGAGCAGTACTTC.

The chain has TRBV30 and TRBJ1-5; unclear D gene. There are 13 residues in the CDR3. With 5 bases removed from V and 6 bases from J, the gap between germline ends came to 14 bases. CDR1 GTSNPN and CDR2 SVGIG come from the germline V gene (reference sequence). In DNA, the CDR3 is TGTGCCTGGGGGCAATTCAGTGGTCAGCCCCAGCATTTT. It specifies CAWGQFSGQPQHF. Looking up the rest from reference TRBV30 and TRBJ1-5 gives the full variable domain: SQTIHQWPATLVQPVGSPLSLECTVEGTSNPNLYWYRQAAGRGLQLLFYSVGIGQISSEVPQNLSASRPQDRQFILSSKKLLLSDSGFYLCAWGQFSGQPQHFGDGTRLSIL.

The V call is TRBV5-1, the J call TRBJ2-7; D gene unclear. CDR1 and CDR2 from the germline V gene are SGHRS and YFSETQ. CDR3 length: 16 amino acids. Trimming left V 2 bases short and J 2 bases short, with 17 bases between. The CDR3 coding sequence is TGCGCCAGCAGCTTAAGAAGAGACTTACCTCCCTACGAGCAGTACTTC. Residues: CASSLRRDLPPYEQYF.

V and J are TRBV7-6 and TRBJ2-2; D is perhaps TRBD2 (6 bases). CDR3 length: 15 residues. Germline V gene sequence: CDR1 SGHVS, CDR2 FNYEAQ. Trimming removed 5 bases from V and 3 bases from J, with 13 bases in between. CDR3 nucleotide sequence: TGTGCCAGCAGCCCCGGGACTCCACACACCGGGGAGCTGTTTTTT. It encodes CASSPGTPHTGELFF. Variable domain in full (rest from reference TRBV7-6 and TRBJ2-2): GAGVSQSPRYKVTKRGQDVALRCDPISGHVSLYWYRQALGQGPEFLTYFNYEAQQDKSGLPNDRFSAERPEGSISTLTIQRTEQRDSAMYRCASSPGTPHTGELFFGEGSRLTVL.

CDR3 sequence: CASSLDASVETQYF. The CDR3, as DNA: TGTGCCAGCAGCTTAGACGCTAGCGTGGAGACCCAGTACTTC. The rearrangement joins TRBV13 to TRBJ2-5, with a tentative D call TRBD2 (6 bases). Germline values: CDR1 PRHDT, CDR2 FYEKMQ (reference sequence). The CDR3 length is 14 residues. With 1 base removed from V and 5 bases from J, the gap between germline ends came to 11 bases.

J is TRBJ2-1 and V is TRBV5-6, with 8 bases fitting TRBD1. Trimming removed 0 bases from V and 10 bases from J; junction bases left unmatched: 18. The CDR3 totals 18 residues. CDR1 is SGHDT and CDR2 is YYEEEE in the germline V gene. The CDR3 reads CASSLAGWAGQDPLEQFF. CDR3 DNA sequence: TGTGCCAGCAGCTTGGCGGGTTGGGCGGGACAGGACCCTTTAGAGCAGTTCTTC.

Regarding this clone: This CDR3 is also generated by other DNA sequences in the sample. The V call is TRBV7-9, the J call TRBJ2-1, with D uncertain. Per germline, CDR1 SEHNR and CDR2 FQNEAQ (reference sequence). The V end was cut by 3 bases, the J end by 4 bases, with 4 bases between. The CDR3 length is 12 residues. The CDR3 here is CASSLGYNEQFF. CDR3 in DNA: TGTGCCAGCAGCTTGGGTTACAATGAGCAGTTCTTC. The variable domain in full, with the rest retrieved from reference TRBV7-9 and TRBJ2-1, is DTGVSQNPRHKITKRGQNVTFRCDPISEHNRLYWYRQTLGQGPEFLTYFQNEAQLEKSRLLSDRFSAERPKGSFSTLEIQRTEQGDSAMYLCASSLGYNEQFFGPGTRLTVL.

The rearrangement links TRBV16 to TRBJ1-2; maybe TRBD1 (6 bases). Germline V gives CDR1 KGHSY, CDR2 FQNENV. The CDR3 length is 17 residues. V gave up 0 bases and J gave up 0 bases, with 14 bases separating them. The CDR3 region is CASSQSIRTDPNYGYTF. The CDR3 bases are TGTGCCAGCAGCCAATCAATCCGGACAGACCCTAACTATGGCTACACCTTC.

The chain links TRBV6-1 to TRBJ2-7; D call uncertain. This CDR3 is built from 14 residues. CDR1 is MNHNS, CDR2 SASEGT, per germline. V lost 3 bases and J lost 1, with 10 bases in between. The CDR3 protein is CASSDPRLSYEQYF. CDR3 coding DNA: TGTGCCAGCAGTGATCCCAGGTTATCCTACGAGCAGTACTTC.

In nucleotides, the CDR3 is TGTGCCAGCAGCTTTCGCGGGGCGGAACAAGAGACCCAGTACTTC. Residues: CASSFRGAEQETQYF. The V call is TRBV7-6, the J call TRBJ2-5, with D tentatively TRBD2 (6 bases). Germline CDR1 is SGHVS and CDR2 is FNYEAQ. V lost 3 bases and J lost 2, with 13 bases in between. There are 15 residues in the CDR3.

This clone was observed a handful of times. The V and J genes are TRBV6-5 and TRBJ2-3; perhaps TRBD2 as D (6 bases). This CDR3 has 14 residues. Germline V gene sequence: CDR1 MNHEY, CDR2 SVGAGI. Trimming took 6 bases from V and 4 from J, leaving 14 bases between them. CDR3 sequence: CASSIGGPADTQYF. The CDR3 region has the DNA TGTGCCAGCAGCATCGGAGGGCCCGCAGATACGCAGTATTTT.

The chain couples TRBV10-3 to TRBJ2-2, with 11 bases that match TRBD1. This CDR3 is built from 15 residues. The V segment lost 11 bases and the J segment 6 bases; nucleotides outside the gene matches: 11. Germline-derived CDR1 and CDR2 are ENHRY and SYGVKD. The CDR3 nucleotides are TGTGCCGCACTCAGGGACAGGGGGGTTCCCGGGGAGCTGTTTTTT. It codes for CAALRDRGVPGELFF.

V is TRBV4-1 and J is TRBJ1-6; D call uncertain. V was trimmed by 1 base and J by 0 bases, leaving 7 bases between them. Germline CDR1 MGHRA, CDR2 YSYEKL. The CDR3 runs to 16 residues. Here the CDR3 DNA reads TGCGCCAGCAGCCAAGTCTCTGCCTCCTATAATTCACCCCTCCACTTT. The encoded protein is CASSQVSASYNSPLHF.

This sequence joins TRBV6-1 and TRBJ1-2; 8 bases are a match to TRBD1. After removal of 2 bases from V and 5 bases from J, the junction contained 1 base not matched to a gene. The germline CDR1 and CDR2 sequences are MNHNS and SASEGT. The CDR3 runs 13 residues. CDR3 in DNA: TGTGCCAGCAGTGAAAGGACAGGGTATGGCTACACCTTC. This translates into CASSERTGYGYTF.

The rearrangement uses TRBV28 and TRBJ2-7; D remains unclear. CDR1 is MDHEN, CDR2 SYDVKM, per germline. The CDR3 contains 13 residues. V dropped 1 base and J dropped 3 bases, with 7 bases sitting between them. CDR3 DNA sequence: TGTGCCAGCAGTTTATCCCGGTACTACGAGCAGTACTTC. Translation gives CASSLSRYYEQYF. Complete variable domain (other parts from reference TRBV28 and TRBJ2-7): DVKVTQSSRYLVKRTGEKVFLECVQDMDHENMFWYRQDPGLGLRLIYFSYDVKMKEKGDIPEGYSVSREKKERFSLILESASTNQTSMYLCASSLSRYYEQYFGPGTRLTVT.